This T cell receptor beta chain was identified during a study of OX40 agonist ivuxolimab in advanced cancers. About the study as a whole: Ivuxolimab, which targeted the costimulatory receptor OX40 (CD134), was an agonistic, fully human IgG2 monoclonal antibody. Intravenous ivuxolimab was administered to patients every 2 weeks at six dose levels: 0.01, 0.1, 0.3, 1.5, 3 and 10 mg/kg. Of the roughly 50 dose-escalation patients, hepatocellular carcinoma was present in around 19, melanoma in around 15, renal cell carcinoma in 9 and head and neck cancer in 9. In the dose-escalation cohort, around four fifths of patients were male, and the mean age was 60 years with a range of roughly 20 to 79. Prior anti-PD-1, anti-PD-L1 or anti-CTLA-4 therapy was permitted, and checkpoint inhibitors had been received by around 39% of dose-escalation patients. Partial responses were achieved by three dose-escalation patients, of whom one had hepatocellular carcinoma and two had cutaneous melanoma. The point of sequencing TCRbeta in the periphery was to test whether ivuxolimab changed TCR sequence diversity and drove clonal T-cell expansion. The monotherapy dose-escalation portion (N of about 49 patients) of the phase I ivuxolimab trial is reported in the paper.

The trial excluded patients who had a history of autoimmune disease or were on systemic immunosuppression. Peripheral blood for TCR sequencing was drawn from every dose cohort at baseline, at cycle 4 day 1 and at cycle 7 day 1. Samples were obtained from an open-label, multicenter, first-in-human phase I dose-escalation trial of ivuxolimab. Adults with locally advanced or metastatic melanoma, renal cell carcinoma, hepatocellular carcinoma or head and neck squamous cell carcinoma were enrolled in the trial. Before TCR sequencing, CD4+ T cells and CD8+ T cells from peripheral blood were sorted into separate populations. To sequence the TCRbeta CDR3 region, genomic DNA was isolated from the sorted cells. The immunoSEQ Assay was used to sequence the TCRbeta CDR3 regions. In TCRdb, the immuneACCESS table is reduced to in-frame sequences with V and J assigned. These tables do not hold every clone; where another copy was compared, an unresolved V gene accounts for under half, and the others remain unexplained. For this sample there are tens of thousands of clones; approximately 91% appear just once. The ten largest clones capture around 0.38% of the sample.

Paper-wide results and their limitations: In the 0.1-3.0 mg/kg groups, partial responders were among the patients with the lowest normalized peripheral clonal expansion, particularly in CD8+ T cells. Clonal expansion of both CD4+ and CD8+ blood T cells was observed from baseline to week 6 at doses 0.1 to 3.0 mg/kg. Low levels of normalized T-cell clonal expansion were also seen in some nonresponding patients. Which antigens the clonally expanded peripheral T cells were specific for was not determined. After ivuxolimab, CD8+ T cells had more expanded clones than CD4+ T cells on average.

Concerning this clone itself: Its recognized antigen is unknown. No much larger clone is present one base from it, and per-base qualities are unavailable.

The junction carries 15 bases between V and J, which are trimmed by 5 bases and 2 bases respectively. CDR1 and CDR2 are drawn from the germline V gene: MNHNS, SASEGT. From its cysteine to its phenylalanine, the CDR3 spans 15 amino acids. The read is trimmed to its CDR3 DNA, 45 bases read in frame from base 1. The TCR comes from an adult with an advanced solid tumor such as melanoma, head and neck, liver or kidney cancer. The chain is made from TRBV6-1 and TRBJ1-1, with a tentative D gene TRBD1 over 5 matching bases. Material: CD4+ or CD8+ T cells sorted from blood, obtained in a trial of the OX40 agonist ivuxolimab. The DNA is as follows: TGTGCCAGCAGTCCTCCTCGGAGGGACAACACTGAAGCTTTCTTT. Its translation is CASSPPRRDNTEAFF.